This TCR beta chain was observed in a study of blood T cell repertoires in COVID-19. There are 11 residues in the CDR3. Germline CDR1 SNHLY, CDR2 FYNNEI. V was clipped by 4 bases and J by 10 bases; unmatched bases: 0. In the source study's methods: Amplifying reference gene primers gave estimates of nucleated cell counts. Here immunoSEQ multiplex PCR was the method, and the copy in TCRdb shows in-frame clones only, minus some. V, J and clone size were drawn from that table, and D and trimming were deduced from the DNA. The sample includes approximately 400,000 clones, about 80% of them seen just once.

The origin of this receptor is a human donor with acute or convalescent COVID-19. The donor label of this sample is uncertain. Sequenced input: peripheral blood. The chain uses TRBV2 and TRBJ2-1, with 8 positions matching TRBD2. Here the CDR3 DNA reads TGTGCCAGCAGTGGACTAGCGGAGCAGTTCTTC. Translated: CASSGLAEQFF. Filled out from reference TRBV2 and TRBJ2-1, the complete variable domain reads EPEVTQTPSHQVTQMGQEVILRCVPISNHLYFYWYRQILGQKVEFLVSFYNNEISEKSEIFDDQFSVERPDGSNFTLKIRSTKLEDSAMYFCASSGLAEQFFGPGTRLTVL.